The sequence of this T cell receptor (beta chain) was determined in a study of blood T cell repertoires in COVID-19. For the study at large: Specimens from acute and convalescent COVID-19 originated in the United States, Italy and Spain. PBMCs, B-cell-depleted T cells, or T cells were the source of the cDNA or gDNA that made up the material.

Germline lookup yields CDR1 SGHDT and CDR2 YYEEEE. The CDR3 has 16 residues. With 1 base removed from V and 2 bases from J, the gap between germline ends came to 15 bases. In the original analysis: Using reference gene primer amplification, nucleated cell counts were estimated. Clones were read by immunoSEQ multiplex PCR, and TCRdb kept only the in-frame ones, dropping some. V and J calls and clone size are copied from that table; D and trimming were computed from the DNA. The table shows 170,000 or so clones, with 90% occurring only once. Sample: peripheral blood. This TCR came from a man in his forties or fifties with acute or convalescent COVID-19. This chain uses TRBV5-6 with TRBJ2-5, with a weak D call TRBD2 (6 bases). Here the CDR3 DNA reads TGTGCCAGCAGCTTGCCGGGACTGGGGATGCAAGAGACCCAGTACTTC. It yields the protein CASSLPGLGMQETQYF. The whole variable domain, remainder taken from reference TRBV5-6 and TRBJ2-5, is DAGVTQSPTHLIKTRGQQVTLRCSPKSGHDTVSWYQQALGQGPQFIFQYYEEEERQRGNFPDRFSGHQFPNYSSELNVNALLLGDSALYLCASSLPGLGMQETQYFGPGTRLLVL.